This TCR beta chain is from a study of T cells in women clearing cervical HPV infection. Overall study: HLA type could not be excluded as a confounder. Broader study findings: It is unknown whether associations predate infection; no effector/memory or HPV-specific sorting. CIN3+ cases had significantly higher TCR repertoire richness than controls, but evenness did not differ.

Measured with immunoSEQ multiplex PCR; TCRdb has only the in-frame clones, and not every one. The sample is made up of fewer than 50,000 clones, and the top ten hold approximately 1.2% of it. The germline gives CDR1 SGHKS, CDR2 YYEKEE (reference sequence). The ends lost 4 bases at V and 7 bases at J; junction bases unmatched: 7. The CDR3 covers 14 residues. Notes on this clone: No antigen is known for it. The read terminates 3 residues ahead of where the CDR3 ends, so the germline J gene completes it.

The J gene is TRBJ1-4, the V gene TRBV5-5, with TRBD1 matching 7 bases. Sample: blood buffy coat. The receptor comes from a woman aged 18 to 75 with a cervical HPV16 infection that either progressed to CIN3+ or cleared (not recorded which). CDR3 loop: CASSRAGGTEKLFF. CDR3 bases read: TGTGCCAGCAGCCGGGCAGGGGGGACTGAAAAA.